A single TCR beta chain is shown here with its context. This sample is part of a study of cytomegalovirus exposure and HLA in healthy donors. The CDR3 loop spans 16 amino acids. Looked up from germline, CDR1 is SEHNR and CDR2 is FQNEAQ (reference sequence). Trimming cost V 1 base and J 2 bases, with 15 bases left between them. The PCR ran on 60 Vbeta and 13 Jbeta primers. Profiling relied on immunoSEQ multiplex PCR, and the TCRdb table lists in-frame clones only, not all of them. Across about 130,000 clones, the top ten clones capture 1.6% of the sample. This sequence originates from a woman between 40 and 50 years old in good health and CMV-seropositive. V is TRBV7-9 and J is TRBJ2-7; tentatively, D is TRBD1 (6 bases). The material sequenced was PBMCs. CDR3 sequence: CASSLEGGVRTYEQYF. For the CDR3, the DNA is TGTGCCAGCAGCTTAGAAGGGGGAGTCCGAACCTACGAGCAGTACTTC.